This T cell receptor beta chain was retrieved from a study of graft-versus-host responses after intestinal transplantation. General study results and limits: GvH clones surfaced in recipient marrow, some emerging earlier in ileum or blood.

Worth noting for this clone: The antigen remains undetermined.

Libraries were prepared by immunoSEQ multiplex PCR; TCRdb keeps only in-frame clonotypes and omits some of them. The data show 60,000 to 80,000 clones, about 90% seen once. From germline, CDR1 is SGHVS and CDR2 FQNEAQ. CDR3 length: 12 residues. Trimming removed 5 bases at V and 1 base at J, with 3 bases between. Sequenced here: unstimulated CD8+ T cells sorted from spleen or lymph node cells, sampled before intestinal transplant. This clonotype was sampled from a human donor who received an intestinal transplant. The chain employs TRBV7-8 and TRBJ2-1, with D uncertain. CDR3 protein: CASSQSYNEQFF. DNA of the CDR3: TGTGCCAGCAGCCAATCCTACAATGAGCAGTTCTTC.